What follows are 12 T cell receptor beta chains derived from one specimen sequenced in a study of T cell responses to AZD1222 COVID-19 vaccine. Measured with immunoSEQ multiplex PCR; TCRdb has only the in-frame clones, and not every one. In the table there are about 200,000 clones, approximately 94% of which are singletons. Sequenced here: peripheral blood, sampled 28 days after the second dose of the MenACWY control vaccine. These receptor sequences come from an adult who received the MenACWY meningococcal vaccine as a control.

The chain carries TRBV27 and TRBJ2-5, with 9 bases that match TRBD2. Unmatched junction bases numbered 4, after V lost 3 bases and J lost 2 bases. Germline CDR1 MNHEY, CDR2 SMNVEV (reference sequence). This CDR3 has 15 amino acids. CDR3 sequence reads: CASSFSGRGQETQYF. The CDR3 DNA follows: TGTGCCAGCAGTTTTAGCGGGAGAGGTCAAGAGACCCAGTACTTC.

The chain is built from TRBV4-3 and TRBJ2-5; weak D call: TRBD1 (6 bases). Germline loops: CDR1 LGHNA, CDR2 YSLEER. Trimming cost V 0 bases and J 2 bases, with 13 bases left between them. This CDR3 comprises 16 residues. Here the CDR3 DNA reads TGCGCCAGCAGCCAAGATATGGACAGCCAACAAGAGACCCAGTACTTC. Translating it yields CASSQDMDSQQETQYF.

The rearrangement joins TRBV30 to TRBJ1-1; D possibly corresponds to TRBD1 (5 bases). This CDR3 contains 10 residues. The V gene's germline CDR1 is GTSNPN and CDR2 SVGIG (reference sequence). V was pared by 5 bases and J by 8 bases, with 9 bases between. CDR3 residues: CAWGGVEAFF. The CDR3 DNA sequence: TGTGCCTGGGGAGGGGTCGAAGCTTTCTTT.

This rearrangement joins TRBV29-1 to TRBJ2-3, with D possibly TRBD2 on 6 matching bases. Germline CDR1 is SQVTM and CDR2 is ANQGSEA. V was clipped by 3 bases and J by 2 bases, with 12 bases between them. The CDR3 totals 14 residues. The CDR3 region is CSVDGTPLTDTQYF. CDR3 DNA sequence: TGCAGCGTTGATGGGACTCCCCTCACAGATACGCAGTATTTT.

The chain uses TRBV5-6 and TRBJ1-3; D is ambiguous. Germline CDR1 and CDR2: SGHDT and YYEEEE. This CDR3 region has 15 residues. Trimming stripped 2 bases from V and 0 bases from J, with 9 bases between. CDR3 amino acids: CASSFFTGSGNTIYF. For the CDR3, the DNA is TGTGCCAGCAGCTTCTTTACGGGCTCTGGAAACACCATATATTTT.

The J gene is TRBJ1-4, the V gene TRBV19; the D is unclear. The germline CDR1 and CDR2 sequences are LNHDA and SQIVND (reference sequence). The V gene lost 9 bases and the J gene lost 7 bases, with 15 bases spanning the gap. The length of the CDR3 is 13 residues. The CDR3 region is CASRGGRGEKLFF. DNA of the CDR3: TGTGCCAGCCGAGGTGGGCGCGGTGAAAAACTGTTTTTT. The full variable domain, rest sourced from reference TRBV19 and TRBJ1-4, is DGGITQSPKYLFRKEGQNVTLSCEQNLNHDAMYWYRQDPGQGLRLIYYSQIVNDFQKGDIAEGYSVSREKKESFPLTVTSAQKNPTAFYLCASRGGRGEKLFFGSGTQLSVL.

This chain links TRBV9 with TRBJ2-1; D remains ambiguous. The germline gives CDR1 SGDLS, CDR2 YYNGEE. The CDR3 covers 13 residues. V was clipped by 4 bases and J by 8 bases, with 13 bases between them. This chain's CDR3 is CASSPRFSDEQFF. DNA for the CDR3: TGTGCCAGCAGCCCCCGGTTTTCCGATGAGCAGTTCTTC.

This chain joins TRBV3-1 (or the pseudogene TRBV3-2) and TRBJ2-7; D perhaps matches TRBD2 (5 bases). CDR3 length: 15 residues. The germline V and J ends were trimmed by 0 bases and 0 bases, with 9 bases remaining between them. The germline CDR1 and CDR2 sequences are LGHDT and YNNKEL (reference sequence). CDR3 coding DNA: TGTGCCAGCAGCCAAGATACGGGATACTCCTACGAGCAGTACTTC. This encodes CASSQDTGYSYEQYF.

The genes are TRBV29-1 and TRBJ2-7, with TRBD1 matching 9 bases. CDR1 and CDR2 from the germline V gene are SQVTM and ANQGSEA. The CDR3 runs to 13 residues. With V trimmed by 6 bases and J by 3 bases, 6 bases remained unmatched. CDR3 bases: TGCAGCGTGAGGGACAGGGCAGGCTACGAGCAGTACTTC. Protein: CSVRDRAGYEQYF.

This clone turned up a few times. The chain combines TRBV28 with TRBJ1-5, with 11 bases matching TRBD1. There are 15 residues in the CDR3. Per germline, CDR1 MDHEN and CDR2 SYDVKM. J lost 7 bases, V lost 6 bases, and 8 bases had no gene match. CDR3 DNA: TGTGCCAGCAGGAAAGGACAGGGGGCATGGCAGCCCCAGCATTTT. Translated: CASRKGQGAWQPQHF.

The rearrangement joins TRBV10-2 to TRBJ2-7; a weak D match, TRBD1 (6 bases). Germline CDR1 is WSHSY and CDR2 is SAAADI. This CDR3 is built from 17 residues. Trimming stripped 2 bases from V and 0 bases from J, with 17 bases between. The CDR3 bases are TGCGCCAGCAGTGAGGCTCCTAGACAGGCTACCTCCTACGAGCAGTACTTC. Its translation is CASSEAPRQATSYEQYF.

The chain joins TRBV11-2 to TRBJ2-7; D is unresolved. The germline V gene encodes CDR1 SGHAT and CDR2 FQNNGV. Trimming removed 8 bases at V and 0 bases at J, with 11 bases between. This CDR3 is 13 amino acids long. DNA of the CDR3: TGTGCCAGCCGGCCCCTGGACTCCTACGAGCAGTACTTC. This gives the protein CASRPLDSYEQYF.